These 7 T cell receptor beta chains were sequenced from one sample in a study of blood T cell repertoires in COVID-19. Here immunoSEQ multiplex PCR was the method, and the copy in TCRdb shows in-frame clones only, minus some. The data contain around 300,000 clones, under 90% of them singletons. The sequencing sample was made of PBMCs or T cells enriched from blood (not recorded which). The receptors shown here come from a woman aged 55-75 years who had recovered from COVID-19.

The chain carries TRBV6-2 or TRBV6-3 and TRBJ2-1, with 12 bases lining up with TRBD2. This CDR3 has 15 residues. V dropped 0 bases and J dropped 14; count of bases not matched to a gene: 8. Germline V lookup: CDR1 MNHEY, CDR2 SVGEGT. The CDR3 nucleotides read TGTGCCAGCAGTTACTCGATACTAGCGGGGGGCTTAAAGTTCTTC. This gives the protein CASSYSILAGGLKFF.

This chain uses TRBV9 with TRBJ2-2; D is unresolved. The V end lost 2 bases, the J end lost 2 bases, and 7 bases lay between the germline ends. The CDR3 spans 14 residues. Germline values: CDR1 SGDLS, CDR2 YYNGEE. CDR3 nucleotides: TGTGCCAGCAGCGTGTACAGCAACACCGGGGAGCTGTTTTTT. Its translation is CASSVYSNTGELFF. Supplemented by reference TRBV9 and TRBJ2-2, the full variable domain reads DSGVTQTPKHLITATGQRVTLRCSPRSGDLSVYWYQQSLDQGLQFLIQYYNGEERAKGNILERFSAQQFPDLHSELNLSSLELGDSALYFCASSVYSNTGELFFGEGSRLTVL.

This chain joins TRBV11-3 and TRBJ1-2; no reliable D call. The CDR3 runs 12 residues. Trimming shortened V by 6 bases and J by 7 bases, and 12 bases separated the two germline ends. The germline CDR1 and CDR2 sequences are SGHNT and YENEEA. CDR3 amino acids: CASSQKRSGYTF. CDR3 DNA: TGTGCCAGCAGTCAGAAGAGGTCTGGCTACACCTTC.

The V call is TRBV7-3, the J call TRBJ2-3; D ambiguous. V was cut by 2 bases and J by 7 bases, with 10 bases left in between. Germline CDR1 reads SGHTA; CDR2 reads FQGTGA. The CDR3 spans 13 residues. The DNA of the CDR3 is TGTGCCAGCAGCTTATCTGAGGCTCATACGCAGTATTTT. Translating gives CASSLSEAHTQYF.

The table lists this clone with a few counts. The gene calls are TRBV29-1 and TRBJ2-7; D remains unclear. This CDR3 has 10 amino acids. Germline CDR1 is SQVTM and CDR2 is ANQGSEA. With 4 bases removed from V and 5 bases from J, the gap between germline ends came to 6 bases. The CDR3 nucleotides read TGCAGCGTTGGTAGTAACGAGCAGTACTTC. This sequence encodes CSVGSNEQYF.

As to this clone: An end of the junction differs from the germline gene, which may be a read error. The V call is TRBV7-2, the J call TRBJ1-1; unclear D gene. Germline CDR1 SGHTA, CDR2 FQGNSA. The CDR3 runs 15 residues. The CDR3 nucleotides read TGTGCCAGCAGCCTAGCCTTAACTATGAACACTGAAGCTTTCTTT. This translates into CASSLALTMNTEAFF.

For the CDR3, the DNA is TGTGCCAGCAGTGAAGACCGGGGACTCAGGAGGGAGCTGTTTTTT. Translated, it gives CASSEDRGLRRELFF. The chain carries TRBV2 and TRBJ2-2; tentative D call: TRBD2 (6 bases). Per the germline V gene, CDR1 is SNHLY and CDR2 is FYNNEI. V gave up 1 base and J gave up 9 bases, with 15 bases separating them. The CDR3 covers 15 residues.